The 6 T cell receptor beta chains below come from one sample, sequenced in a study of human T cells and chemical hapten exposure. TCRdb reprocessed the RACE reads via MiXCR and lists one record per CDR3 protein. The sample holds about 260,000 distinct CDR3 sequences, roughly 8.9% seen once. The time point was: pre-sensitization, week 0. Specified treatment: therapeutic diphenylcyclopropenone sensitization with weekly scalp DPC. Sequenced here: whole blood, sampled in connection with sensitization to the hapten diphenylcyclopropenone (DPC). The origin of the receptors is a woman aged 40 to 49 with alopecia areata. Some clones in this sample may be carry-over from other donors' samples.

V and J are TRBV28 and TRBJ2-3; maybe TRBD2 (5 bases). Germline loops: CDR1 MDHEN, CDR2 SYDVKM. The CDR3 spans 13 residues. Deletions cut 7 bases from V and 3 bases from J, with 11 bases between. CDR3 region: CASKAGQTDTQYF. For the CDR3, the DNA is TGTGCCAGCAAGGCGGGTCAGACAGATACGCAGTATTTT.

This clonotype was seen a handful of times. J is TRBJ2-7 and V is TRBV27; a possible D gene is TRBD1 (5 bases). V was pared by 3 bases and J by 2 bases, with 8 bases between. CDR3 length: 13 amino acids. The germline CDR1 and CDR2 sequences are MNHEY and SMNVEV (reference sequence). The CDR3 sequence is CASSLGRAYEQYF. The DNA for the CDR3 is TGTGCCAGCAGTTTGGGCAGGGCCTACGAGCAGTACTTC.

This CDR3 reads CASSLAGTANYEQYF. CDR3 DNA: TGCGCCAGCAGCTTGGCAGGGACAGCAAACTACGAGCAGTACTTC. The V gene is TRBV5-1, the J gene TRBJ2-7; 7 positions agree with TRBD1. CDR1 SGHRS and CDR2 YFSETQ come from the germline V gene. This CDR3 contains 15 residues. V shed 0 bases and J 3 bases; nucleotides not matched to a gene: 6.

This clonotype was observed a handful of times. The V call is TRBV6-5, the J call TRBJ2-3, with TRBD1 matching 9 bases. CDR3 length equals 14 residues. The ends lost 4 bases at V and 5 bases at J; junction bases unmatched: 4. From germline, CDR1 is MNHEY and CDR2 SVGAGI. CDR3 coding DNA: TGTGCCAGCAGTTTACAGGGGGCGGGAGATACGCAGTATTTT. Translated: CASSLQGAGDTQYF.

This clonotype occurred many times. The chain couples TRBV29-1 to TRBJ2-2; 7 nucleotides match TRBD1. Germline V gene data show CDR1 as SQVTM and CDR2 as ANQGSEA. With V trimmed by 8 bases and J by 1 base, 13 bases remained unmatched. The CDR3 is 16 residues long. In nucleotides, the CDR3 is TGCAGCCCTACTGCCTTGACAGGGTGGAACACCGGGGAGCTGTTTTTT. Protein: CSPTALTGWNTGELFF.

This clonotype was counted many times. The gene calls are TRBV11-1 and TRBJ2-7, with D possibly TRBD1 on 5 matching bases. From germline, CDR1 is SGHAT and CDR2 FQDESV (reference sequence). V lost 3 bases and J lost 7, with 16 bases in between. This CDR3 is 14 amino acids long. The CDR3 loop reads CASSFRSGLGEQYF. The CDR3 DNA reads TGTGCCAGCAGCTTTAGATCAGGGCTGGGGGAGCAGTACTTC. Full variable domain (remainder filled in from reference TRBV11-1 and TRBJ2-7): EAEVAQSPRYKITEKSQAVAFWCDPISGHATLYWYRQILGQGPELLVQFQDESVVDDSQLPKDRFSAERLKGVDSTLKIQPAELGDSAMYLCASSFRSGLGEQYFGPGTRLTVT.